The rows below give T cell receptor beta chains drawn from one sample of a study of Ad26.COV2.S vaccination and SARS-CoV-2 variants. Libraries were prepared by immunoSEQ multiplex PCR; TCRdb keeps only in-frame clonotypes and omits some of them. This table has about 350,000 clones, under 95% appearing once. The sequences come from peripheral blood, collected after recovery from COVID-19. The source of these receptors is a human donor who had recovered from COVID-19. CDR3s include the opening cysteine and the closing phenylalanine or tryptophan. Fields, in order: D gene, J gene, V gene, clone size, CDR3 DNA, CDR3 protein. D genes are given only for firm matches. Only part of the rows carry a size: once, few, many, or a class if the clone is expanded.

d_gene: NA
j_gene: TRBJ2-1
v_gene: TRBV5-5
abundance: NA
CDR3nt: TGTGCCAGCAGCTGGCGGATAGAGGTAGCTAGGGGCAATGAGCAGTTCTTC
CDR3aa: CASSWRIEVARGNEQFF

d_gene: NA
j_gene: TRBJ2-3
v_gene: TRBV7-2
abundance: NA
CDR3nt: TGTGCCAGCAGCTTCCGGAGACAGGCAAGCACAGATACGCAGTATTTT
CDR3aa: CASSFRRQASTDTQYF

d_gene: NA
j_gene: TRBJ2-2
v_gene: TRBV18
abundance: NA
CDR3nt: TGTGCCAGCTCACCAGTTCCGGCCACCCGGGGCACCGGGGAGCTGTTTTTT
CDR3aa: CASSPVPATRGTGELFF

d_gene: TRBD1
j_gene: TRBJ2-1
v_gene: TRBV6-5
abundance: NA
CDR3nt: TGTGCCAGCAGGGAGACAGGGGACAATGAGCAGTTCTTC
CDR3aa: CASRETGDNEQFF

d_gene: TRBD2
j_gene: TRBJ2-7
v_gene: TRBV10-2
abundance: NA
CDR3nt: TGCGCCAGCAGTACCCAAGGCGGGGGGTACGAGCAGTACTTC
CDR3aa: CASSTQGGGYEQYF

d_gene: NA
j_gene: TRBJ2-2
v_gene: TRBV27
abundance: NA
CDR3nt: TGTGCCAGCAGTTTCGACCTCCGGACCGACACCGGGGAGCTGTTTTTT
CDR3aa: CASSFDLRTDTGELFF

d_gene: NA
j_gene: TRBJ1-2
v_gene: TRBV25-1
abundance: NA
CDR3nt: TGTGCCAGCAGTGAATATCACCAGGGTGGCTACACCTTC
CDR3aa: CASSEYHQGGYTF

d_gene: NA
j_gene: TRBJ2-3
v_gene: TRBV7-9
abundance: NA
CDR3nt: TGTGCCAGCAACCCCTGGGGGGTTAGCACAGATACGCAGTATTTT
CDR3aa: CASNPWGVSTDTQYF

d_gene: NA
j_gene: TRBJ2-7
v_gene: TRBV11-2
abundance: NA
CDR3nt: TGTGCCAGCAGCCTGTCTCCAACCTCCTACGAGCAGTACTTC
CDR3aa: CASSLSPTSYEQYF

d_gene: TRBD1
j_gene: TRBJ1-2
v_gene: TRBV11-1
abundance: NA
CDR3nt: TGTGCCAGCAGCCCTGGGACAGGGGGCGCGGGCTATGGCTACACCTTC
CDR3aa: CASSPGTGGAGYGYTF

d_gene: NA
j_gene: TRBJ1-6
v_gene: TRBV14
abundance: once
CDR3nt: TGTGCCAGCAGCCGGAAAGGGGGTTCACCCCTCCACTTT
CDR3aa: CASSRKGGSPLHF

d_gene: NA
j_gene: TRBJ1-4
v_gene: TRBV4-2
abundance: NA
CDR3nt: TGTGCCAGCAGCCGGATAGGTGAAAAACTGTTTTTT
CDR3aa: CASSRIGEKLFF

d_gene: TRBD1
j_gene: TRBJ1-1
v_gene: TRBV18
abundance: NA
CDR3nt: TGTGCCAGCTCACCGACCGGGACAGGGCATATGAACACTGAAGCTTTCTTT
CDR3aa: CASSPTGTGHMNTEAFF

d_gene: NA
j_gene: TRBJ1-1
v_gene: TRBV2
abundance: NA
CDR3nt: TGTGCCAGCAGTCGATTTGTCATGAACACTGAAGCTTTCTTT
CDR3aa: CASSRFVMNTEAFF

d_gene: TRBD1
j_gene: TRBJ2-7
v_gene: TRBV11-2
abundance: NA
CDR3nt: TGTGCCAGCAGTGGACAGGCGTCCTACGAGCAGTACTTC
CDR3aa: CASSGQASYEQYF

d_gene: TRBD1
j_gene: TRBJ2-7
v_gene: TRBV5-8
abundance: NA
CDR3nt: TGTGCCAGCAGCTTGGAAGGGACAGGGTTCGACGAGCAGTACTTC
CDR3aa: CASSLEGTGFDEQYF

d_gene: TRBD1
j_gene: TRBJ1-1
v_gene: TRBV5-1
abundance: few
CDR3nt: TGCGCCAGCAGCCCCGGGACAGGTGAAGCTTTCTTT
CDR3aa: CASSPGTGEAFF

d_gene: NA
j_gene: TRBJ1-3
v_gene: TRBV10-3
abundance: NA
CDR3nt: TGTGCCATCCGAAGCGTGAATGGAAACACCATATATTTT
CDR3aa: CAIRSVNGNTIYF

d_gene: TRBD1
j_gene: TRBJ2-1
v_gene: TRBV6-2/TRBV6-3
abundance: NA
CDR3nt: TGTGCCAGCAGTAACGTCGACAGGGGAAGCTCCTACAATGAGCAGTTCTTC
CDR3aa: CASSNVDRGSSYNEQFF

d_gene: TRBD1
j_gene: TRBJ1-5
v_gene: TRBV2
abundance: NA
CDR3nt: TGTGCCAGCAGGGGACAGGGTCATCAGCCCCAGCATTTT
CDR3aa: CASRGQGHQPQHF

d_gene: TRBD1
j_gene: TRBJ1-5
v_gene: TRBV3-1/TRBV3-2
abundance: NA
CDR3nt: TGTGCCAGCAGCCCTTCGGACAGGGGGAGCAATCAGCCCCAGCATTTT
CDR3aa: CASSPSDRGSNQPQHF

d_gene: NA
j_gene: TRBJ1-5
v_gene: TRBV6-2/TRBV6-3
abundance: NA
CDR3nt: TGTGCCAGCAGTTACTCGAGAGGGGCCTTAAATCAGCCCCAGCATTTT
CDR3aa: CASSYSRGALNQPQHF

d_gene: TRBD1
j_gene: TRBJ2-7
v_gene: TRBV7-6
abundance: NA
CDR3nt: TGTGCCAGCAGCGAACCTGGGACAGACGAGCAGTACTTC
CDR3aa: CASSEPGTDEQYF

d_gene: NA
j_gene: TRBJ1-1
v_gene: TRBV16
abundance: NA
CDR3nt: TGTGCCAGCAGCCAAGTTACAGCTTTCTTT
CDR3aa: CASSQVTAFF

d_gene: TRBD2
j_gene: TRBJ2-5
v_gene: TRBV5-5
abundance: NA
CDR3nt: TGTGCCAGCAGCTTACCCGGGGGGTCGTACCAAGAGACCCAGTACTTC
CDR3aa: CASSLPGGSYQETQYF

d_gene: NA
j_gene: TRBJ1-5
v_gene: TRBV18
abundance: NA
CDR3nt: TGTGCCAGCTCACCGGGCGACAGAGATCAGCCCCAGCATTTT
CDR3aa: CASSPGDRDQPQHF

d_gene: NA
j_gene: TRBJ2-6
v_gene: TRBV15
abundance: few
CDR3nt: TGTGCCACCAGCAGAGGGACATCTGGGGCCAACGTCCTGACTTTC
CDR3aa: CATSRGTSGANVLTF

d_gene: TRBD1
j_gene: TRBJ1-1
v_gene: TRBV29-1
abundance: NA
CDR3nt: TGCAGCGGGGGAACAGGGGATTACACTGAAGCTTTCTTT
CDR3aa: CSGGTGDYTEAFF

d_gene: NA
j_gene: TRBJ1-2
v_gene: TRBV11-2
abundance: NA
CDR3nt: TGTGCCAGCAGCCTCGGGGGGTCCTATGGCTACACCTTC
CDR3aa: CASSLGGSYGYTF

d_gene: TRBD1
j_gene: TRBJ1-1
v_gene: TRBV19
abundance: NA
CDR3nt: TGTGCCAGTAACCCTATGGGACAGCTGAACACTGAAGCTTTCTTT
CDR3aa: CASNPMGQLNTEAFF

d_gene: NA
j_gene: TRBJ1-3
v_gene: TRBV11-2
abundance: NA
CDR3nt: TGTGCCAGCAGCTTAGCCGACCCTGGAAACACCATATATTTT
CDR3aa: CASSLADPGNTIYF

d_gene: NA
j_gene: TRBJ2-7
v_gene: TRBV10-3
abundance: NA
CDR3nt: TGTGCCATCAGTGAGGATCTAGACTACGAGCAGTACTTC
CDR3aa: CAISEDLDYEQYF

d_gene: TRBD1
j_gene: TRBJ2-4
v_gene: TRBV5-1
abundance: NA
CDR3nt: TGCGCCAGCAGAAGATGGAACCCAACAGGGGGCGGCGGGGATAAAAACATTCAGTACTTC
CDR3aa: CASRRWNPTGGGGDKNIQYF

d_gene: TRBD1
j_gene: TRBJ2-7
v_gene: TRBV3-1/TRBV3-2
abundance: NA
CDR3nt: TGTGCCAGCAGCCGGGACAGGGGAGCCGAGCAGTACTTC
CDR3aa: CASSRDRGAEQYF

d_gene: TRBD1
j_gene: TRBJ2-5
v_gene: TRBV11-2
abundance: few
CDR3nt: TGTGCCAGCAGCCGCCCTTTGGACAGGGGGGTAGAGACCCAGTACTTC
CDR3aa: CASSRPLDRGVETQYF

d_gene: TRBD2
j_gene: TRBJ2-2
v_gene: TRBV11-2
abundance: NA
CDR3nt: TGTGCCAGCAGCTTAGGACCGGGGGGGCTGACCGGGGAGCTGTTTTTT
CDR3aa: CASSLGPGGLTGELFF

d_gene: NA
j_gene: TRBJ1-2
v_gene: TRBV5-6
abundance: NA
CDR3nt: TGTGCCAGCATGTTAACAGCAGCGAATAACTATGGCTACACCTTC
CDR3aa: CASMLTAANNYGYTF

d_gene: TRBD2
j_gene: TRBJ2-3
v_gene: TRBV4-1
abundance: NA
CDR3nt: TGCGCCAGCAGCCAAGATAAAGCTAGCGGGGGGCCGGGAGATACGCAGTATTTT
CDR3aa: CASSQDKASGGPGDTQYF

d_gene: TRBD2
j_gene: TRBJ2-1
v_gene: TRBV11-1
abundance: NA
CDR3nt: TGTGCCAGCAGCTTAGATAGTAGCGGGGGCAATGAGCAGTTCTTC
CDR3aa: CASSLDSSGGNEQFF

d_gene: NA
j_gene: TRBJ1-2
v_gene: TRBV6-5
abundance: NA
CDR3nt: TGTGCCAGCAGCCCACAGGGCGGGGTATATGGCTACACCTTC
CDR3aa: CASSPQGGVYGYTF

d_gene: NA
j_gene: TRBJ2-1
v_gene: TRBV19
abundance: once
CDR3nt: TGTGCCAGTAGTCTCCCAGGGTCTGGGCGGAGGGGGAGTCAGAATGAGCAGTTCTTC
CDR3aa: CASSLPGSGRRGSQNEQFF

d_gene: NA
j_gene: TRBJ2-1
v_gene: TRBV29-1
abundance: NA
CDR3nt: TGCAGCGTTTACCCCGACAATGAGCAGTTCTTC
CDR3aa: CSVYPDNEQFF

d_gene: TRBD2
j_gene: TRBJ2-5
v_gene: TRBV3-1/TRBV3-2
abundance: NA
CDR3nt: TGTGCCAGCAGCCCCCGACTAGCCCAAGAGACCCAGTACTTC
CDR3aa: CASSPRLAQETQYF

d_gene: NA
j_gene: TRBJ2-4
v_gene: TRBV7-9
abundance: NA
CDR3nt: TGTGCCAGCAGCCTCGTGACCGGGATTCAGTACTTC
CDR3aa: CASSLVTGIQYF

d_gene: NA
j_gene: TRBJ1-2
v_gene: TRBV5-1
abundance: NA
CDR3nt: TGCGCCAGCAGCTTGGAACCTAACTATGGCTACACCTTC
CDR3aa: CASSLEPNYGYTF